The subject of this entry is one T cell receptor (beta chain). This sample was taken from a study of technical replicates of blood from several donors. Libraries were prepared by immunoSEQ multiplex PCR; TCRdb keeps only in-frame clonotypes and omits some of them. This table holds roughly 79,000 clones, 90% to 95% found once. Germline lookup yields CDR1 MDHEN and CDR2 SYDVKM. This CDR3 is built from 14 residues. V was shortened by 4 bases and J by 3 bases, with 12 bases between the two germline ends. Sequenced sample: T cells isolated from PBMCs. The clonotype originates from a human donor in good health. Some clones in this sample may be carry-over from other donors' samples. J is TRBJ1-2 and V is TRBV28; maybe TRBD1 (6 bases). This CDR3 reads CASSSPRGYYGYTF. As DNA, the CDR3 is TGTGCCAGCAGTTCCCCCAGGGGCTACTATGGCTACACCTTC.